This T cell receptor (beta chain) emerged from a study of OX40 agonist ivuxolimab in advanced cancers. Study summary: Previous treatment with anti-PD-1, anti-PD-L1 or anti-CTLA-4 therapy was allowed; less than 45% had received some.

On this clone itself: Its antigen is unidentified.

Germline assignment: CDR1 MNHNY and CDR2 SVGAGI (reference sequence). The CDR3 extends over 14 amino acids. Trimming left V 6 bases short and J 7 bases short, with 16 bases between. Some clones are missing from TCRdb's copy, which holds only in-frame ones; the method was immunoSEQ multiplex PCR. The data show approximately 68,000 clones, more than 70% seen once. Broader study findings: What antigens the expanded peripheral T cells recognized was never established.

Patients with a history of autoimmune disease or on systemic immunosuppression were excluded. The sample consisted of CD4+ or CD8+ T cells sorted from blood, taken in a trial of the OX40 agonist ivuxolimab. The chain recombines TRBV6-6 with TRBJ2-1; unclear D gene. This TCR was sampled from an adult with an advanced solid tumor such as melanoma, head and neck, liver or kidney cancer. DNA of the CDR3: TGTGCCAGCAGATTGATGACCGCCGGGAATGAGCAGTTCTTC. Translated, it gives CASRLMTAGNEQFF.